Below, 26 T cell receptor beta chains from the same sample are listed, as sequenced in a study of blood T cell repertoires in COVID-19. Only in-frame clones appear in the TCRdb table, and some are missing; sequencing was by immunoSEQ multiplex PCR. This sample has 250,000 to 350,000 clones, with roughly 89% found just once. The sample was PBMCs or T cells enriched from blood (not recorded which). These receptors all come from a young woman with acute COVID-19.

Only one count was recorded for this clone. The chain employs TRBV12-3 or TRBV12-4 and TRBJ2-7; possible D gene TRBD2, 6 bases. With 8 bases removed from V and 7 bases from J, the gap between germline ends came to 12 bases. This CDR3 has 11 amino acids. The CDR3 region has the DNA TGTGCCAGCTCGGGTGGGGGGGAGCAGTACTTC. It is translated as CASSGGGEQYF.

The chain recombines TRBV28 with TRBJ2-7, with TRBD1 matching 11 bases. The trim removed 4 bases at V and 5 bases at J, leaving 4 bases unmatched. This CDR3 is 14 amino acids long. Germline CDR1 is MDHEN and CDR2 is SYDVKM. The DNA of the CDR3 is TGTGCCAGCAGTTCCCCGGGACAGGGGGACGAGCAGTACTTC. It codes for CASSSPGQGDEQYF.

V is TRBV19 and J is TRBJ2-2; 9 nucleotides align to TRBD2. This CDR3 spans 16 amino acids. Germline CDR1 is LNHDA and CDR2 is SQIVND (reference sequence). The J segment lost 0 bases and the V segment lost 7 bases, leaving 6 bases of the junction unmatched. CDR3 sequence: CASNPRLAANTGELFF. The CDR3 coding sequence is TGTGCCAGTAACCCCCGACTAGCGGCGAACACCGGGGAGCTGTTTTTT.

Comments on this clone: Other DNA sequences within the sample encode an identical CDR3. This chain uses TRBV5-1 with TRBJ1-2, with D possibly being TRBD1 (6 bases). The V and J ends lost 4 bases and 0 bases respectively, with 10 bases between them. This CDR3 is 14 amino acids long. The V gene's germline CDR1 is SGHRS and CDR2 YFSETQ. CDR3 amino acids: CASSLQGANYGYTF. CDR3 bases: TGCGCCAGCAGCCTACAGGGCGCTAACTATGGCTACACCTTC.

The chain joins TRBV6-6 to TRBJ1-2, with D maybe TRBD1 (5 bases). Trimming shortened V by 3 bases and J by 5 bases, and 19 bases separated the two germline ends. CDR1 MNHNY and CDR2 SVGAGI come from the germline V gene (reference sequence). The CDR3 is made up of 16 amino acids. The CDR3 DNA reads as TGTGCCAGCAGTTATCCCCCCCAGGGCTGGGAATATGGCTACACCTTC. It yields the protein CASSYPPQGWEYGYTF.

V gene TRBV3-1 (or the pseudogene TRBV3-2) combines with J gene TRBJ1-2; 7 nucleotides align to TRBD1. This CDR3 has 15 amino acids. CDR1 and CDR2 (germline): LGHDT, YNNKEL (reference sequence). V gave up 3 bases and J gave up 7 bases; unmatched junction bases: 11. This chain's CDR3 is CASSQNDRAISGYTF. The CDR3, as DNA: TGTGCCAGCAGCCAGAATGACAGGGCTATTAGTGGCTACACCTTC.

V is TRBV19 and J is TRBJ2-3, with 8 nucleotides matching TRBD2. CDR3 length: 17 residues. Trimming cost V 5 bases and J 0 bases; bases outside gene matches: 10. Looked up from germline, CDR1 is LNHDA and CDR2 is SQIVND (reference sequence). The CDR3 loop is CASSSSSGWASTDTQYF. The DNA for the CDR3 is TGTGCCAGTAGTTCATCTAGCGGGTGGGCTAGCACAGATACGCAGTATTTT.

The rearrangement links TRBV18 to TRBJ2-7; TRBD1 agrees at 7 bases. Per germline, CDR1 KGHSH and CDR2 LQKENI. Losses at the gene ends were 6 bases for V and 8 bases for J; bases not matched to a gene: 13. The length of the CDR3 is 14 residues. Here the CDR3 DNA reads TGTGCCAGCTCGCCTCCGGGACAGTCTTTGAAGCAGTACTTC. Translation gives CASSPPGQSLKQYF.

This clone showed up just a few times. V is TRBV27 and J is TRBJ1-6, with D uncertain. CDR3 length equals 12 residues. Germline V gene sequence: CDR1 MNHEY, CDR2 SMNVEV (reference sequence). Deletions cut 5 bases from V and 10 bases from J, with 9 bases between. CDR3 protein: CASSTLRSPLHF. CDR3 bases: TGTGCCAGCAGTACCCTCAGGTCACCCCTCCACTTT.

The chain couples TRBV5-1 to TRBJ2-7; 11 positions agree with TRBD1. Germline CDR1 and CDR2: SGHRS and YFSETQ. The CDR3 has 15 amino acids. With 4 bases clipped from V and 3 bases from J, the junction kept 6 bases outside the gene matches. DNA for the CDR3: TGCGCCAGCAGCCCTGGACAGGGGGCCCGCTACGAGCAGTACTTC. The encoded protein is CASSPGQGARYEQYF.

The rearrangement uses TRBV15 and TRBJ2-1; 8 positions agree with TRBD2. The V gene end was trimmed by 0 bases and the J gene end by 9 bases; junction bases not matched to a gene: 7. The germline gives CDR1 LNHNV, CDR2 YYDKDF (reference sequence). The CDR3 spans 15 residues. The CDR3 region is CATSRDSFSGTEQFF. CDR3 DNA: TGTGCCACCAGCAGAGATTCCTTTAGCGGGACTGAGCAGTTCTTC.

The chain employs TRBV5-1 and TRBJ1-2; 9 bases align to TRBD1. The CDR3 runs to 12 residues. Germline trimming cut 4 bases from V and 6 bases from J; bases unmatched to any gene: 1. Germline V gene lookup returns CDR1 SGHRS and CDR2 YFSETQ. The CDR3 here is CASSRTGDGYTF. The CDR3 DNA sequence: TGCGCCAGCAGCAGGACAGGGGATGGCTACACCTTC.

This clone appeared a few times. The rearrangement joins TRBV3-1 (or the pseudogene TRBV3-2) to TRBJ2-7, with 7 positions matching TRBD2. The CDR3 is 14 residues long. With 4 bases clipped from V and 2 bases from J, the junction kept 5 bases outside the gene matches. The germline V gene encodes CDR1 LGHDT and CDR2 YNNKEL (reference sequence). CDR3 protein: CASSPSGVPYEQYF. CDR3 coding DNA: TGTGCCAGCAGCCCAAGCGGGGTTCCCTACGAGCAGTACTTC.

The chain has TRBV19 and TRBJ1-5, with D possibly matching TRBD1 (5 bases). The CDR3 sequence is 14 residues long. V lost 3 bases to trimming and J lost 6 bases, with 12 bases between them. The germline V gene has CDR1 LNHDA and CDR2 SQIVND (reference sequence). CDR3 region: CASSMGRGPQPQHF. In DNA, the CDR3 is TGTGCCAGTAGTATGGGGAGGGGCCCTCAGCCCCAGCATTTT.

This chain connects TRBV5-4 to TRBJ1-1, with TRBD1 as a possible D gene (6 bases). V lost 4 bases and J lost 1, with 11 bases in between. The germline V gene encodes CDR1 SGHNT and CDR2 YYREEE (reference sequence). This CDR3 is 14 amino acids long. The CDR3, as DNA: TGTGCCAGCAGCCCCGGGACAAAGAACACTGAAGCTTTCTTT. This translates into CASSPGTKNTEAFF. Together with reference TRBV5-4 and TRBJ1-1, the CDR3 gives the full variable domain: ETGVTQSPTHLIKTRGQQVTLRCSSQSGHNTVSWYQQALGQGPQFIFQYYREEENGRGNFPPRFSGLQFPNYSSELNVNALELDDSALYLCASSPGTKNTEAFFGQGTRLTVV.

This chain connects TRBV5-1 to TRBJ2-1; a possible D gene is TRBD2 (5 bases). This CDR3 spans 15 amino acids. Trimming pared 0 bases from V and 7 bases from J, leaving 14 bases between. CDR1 is SGHRS and CDR2 is YFSETQ in the germline V gene. CDR3 DNA sequence: TGCGCCAGCAGCTTGGAAGCCCCCGGAGGAAATGAGCAGTTCTTC. Translated: CASSLEAPGGNEQFF.

The chain carries TRBV7-2 and TRBJ2-1, with D uncertain. Germline V lookup: CDR1 SGHTA, CDR2 FQGNSA. The germline V and J ends were trimmed by 1 base and 4 bases, with 11 bases remaining between them. This CDR3 has 15 residues. CDR3: CASSLELRAYNEQFF. Written as DNA, the CDR3 is TGTGCCAGCAGCTTAGAACTCCGAGCTTACAATGAGCAGTTCTTC.

This chain joins TRBV7-2 and TRBJ2-3, with D unresolved. The V end was cut by 1 base, the J end by 1 base, with 6 bases between. The CDR3 has 14 amino acids. Germline-derived CDR1 and CDR2 are SGHTA and FQGNSA. The CDR3, as DNA: TGTGCCAGCAGCTTAGTGGGCGGCACAGATACGCAGTATTTT. The encoded protein is CASSLVGGTDTQYF.

This clone was seen a handful of times. In nucleotides, the CDR3 is TGTGCCAGCAGCCTGAGTTTGGGGCAGTCCTACGAGCAGTACTTC. It is translated as CASSLSLGQSYEQYF. This chain links TRBV5-4 with TRBJ2-7, with TRBD1 as a possible D gene (5 bases). The ends were cut back, 4 bases at V and 1 base at J, with 15 bases in the middle. Germline V gene data show CDR1 as SGHNT and CDR2 as YYREEE (reference sequence). The CDR3 spans 15 residues.

The chain has TRBV21-1 and TRBJ1-2; the table's D call of TRBD1 was not tested on the DNA. TRBV21-1 is given as a pseudogene. CDR3 length: 16 amino acids. In nucleotides, the CDR3 is TGTGCCAGCAGCAAAAGGGGGGACAGGGAGATCGGCGGCTACACCTTC. Protein: CASSKRGDREIGGYTF.

This sequence joins TRBV27 and TRBJ1-1; 7 bases are a match to TRBD1. The CDR3 length is 15 residues. With V trimmed by 8 bases and J by 5 bases, 14 bases remained unmatched. Germline V lookup: CDR1 MNHEY, CDR2 SMNVEV (reference sequence). The CDR3, as DNA: TGTGCCAGCTCCTTCACAGGGGCATGGAGAACTGAAGCTTTCTTT. The encoded protein is CASSFTGAWRTEAFF.

This chain links TRBV3-1 (or the pseudogene TRBV3-2) with TRBJ2-7; tentative D call: TRBD1 (6 bases). V was clipped by 6 bases and J by 1 base, with 16 bases between them. This CDR3 is 15 amino acids long. Germline V gene data show CDR1 as LGHDT and CDR2 as YNNKEL (reference sequence). In DNA, the CDR3 is TGTGCCAGCAGTAACGACAGGAGAGATTCCTACGAGCAGTACTTC. As protein: CASSNDRRDSYEQYF.

The rearrangement uses TRBV19 and TRBJ2-1; weak D call: TRBD1 (5 bases). Germline CDR1 and CDR2: LNHDA and SQIVND (reference sequence). V dropped 4 bases and J dropped 6 bases, with 13 bases sitting between them. This CDR3 is 14 amino acids long. The CDR3 spells CASSRTNQGNEQFF. The CDR3 region has the DNA TGTGCCAGTAGTAGAACCAACCAGGGCAATGAGCAGTTCTTC.

The chain combines TRBV6-6 with TRBJ1-4; TRBD1 matches at 8 bases. This CDR3 has 16 amino acids. V lost 5 bases, J lost 2 bases, and 7 bases stayed unmatched. Germline V gives CDR1 MNHNY, CDR2 SVGAGI (reference sequence). Written as DNA, the CDR3 is TGTGCCAGCAGTCAAAGGACAGGGCTCACTAATGAAAAACTGTTTTTT. This sequence encodes CASSQRTGLTNEKLFF.

The rearrangement uses TRBV3-1 (or the pseudogene TRBV3-2) and TRBJ2-7; possibly TRBD2 for D (5 bases). Germline V lookup: CDR1 LGHDT, CDR2 YNNKEL (reference sequence). Trimming removed 3 bases at V and 2 bases at J, with 5 bases between. CDR3 size: 12 residues. CDR3 sequence: CASSQTTYEQYF. CDR3 nucleotide sequence: TGTGCCAGCAGCCAGACTACCTACGAGCAGTACTTC.

This sequence joins TRBV10-3 and TRBJ1-3; 7 nucleotides line up with TRBD1. The CDR3 runs 15 residues. Per germline, CDR1 ENHRY and CDR2 SYGVKD. The ends lost 8 bases at V and 1 base at J; junction bases unmatched: 8. The CDR3 here is CAISAGGRSGNTIYF. The CDR3 DNA follows: TGTGCCATCTCCGCAGGGGGTAGGTCTGGAAACACCATATATTTT.